This record covers a single TCR beta chain. The sample is drawn from a study of CD8+ T cells in alopecia areata. Extracted RNA was reverse transcribed, and the resulting cDNA served as sequencing template. Sequenced by immunoSEQ multiplex PCR; TCRdb stores in-frame clones only, minus some. Counted here are some 45,000 clones, just under 95% occurring once; the ten biggest clones make up 18%. Treatment reported: oral pan-JAK inhibitor, 5-10 mg twice daily. The length of the CDR3 is 14 residues. Trimming left V 5 bases short and J 0 bases short, with 11 bases between. The germline V gene has CDR1 SQVTM and CDR2 ANQGSEA.

The input for sequencing was CD8+ T cells sorted from blood, taken at week 24, from a patient treated with tofacitinib. The TCR originated in a human donor with alopecia areata. The chain links TRBV29-1 to TRBJ2-1; D is ambiguous. The CDR3: CSVLDLSSYNEQFF. The DNA for the CDR3 is TGCAGCGTTCTTGACTTGAGCTCCTACAATGAGCAGTTCTTC.